The TCR beta chain described here comes from a study of siplizumab effects on memory and regulatory T cells. Regarding the study as a whole: Significantly reduced by siplizumab was the cumulative frequency of alloreactive sequences, namely those traceable to unstimulated CD4+ memory cells.

Per germline, CDR1 SGDLS and CDR2 YYNGEE. After removal of 4 bases from V and 0 bases from J, the junction contained 4 bases not matched to a gene. The CDR3 runs to 16 residues. In regard to this clone: Its antigen is not known.

Profiled with immunoSEQ multiplex PCR; TCRdb holds only in-frame clones, not every one. The sample has tens of thousands of clones; more than 85% are singletons. The sample consisted of CD8+ T cells sorted from blood. This sequence joins TRBV9 and TRBJ2-1; 10 bases are shared with TRBD1. The receptor was isolated from a human donor in good health. The CDR3 spells CASSSRTGGSYNEQFF. The CDR3 DNA is TGTGCCAGCAGCTCCCGGACAGGGGGCTCCTACAATGAGCAGTTCTTC.